Each of the 20 T cell receptor beta chains below was sequenced from the same sample in a study of T cell changes during pregnancy in multiple sclerosis. The protocol was immunoSEQ multiplex PCR, while the TCRdb copy is restricted to in-frame clones and leaves out a portion. The sample yields about 66,000 clones, about 91% seen once. The sequencing here drew on CD8+ T cells from peripheral blood mononuclear cells, taken before pregnancy. The receptors were gathered from a female donor with multiple sclerosis, enrolled in a pregnancy study.

V is TRBV19 and J is TRBJ1-2; 8 positions match TRBD1. With V trimmed by 1 base and J by 1 base, 2 bases remained unmatched. The germline V gene encodes CDR1 LNHDA and CDR2 SQIVND (reference sequence). There are 15 residues in the CDR3. In DNA form, the CDR3 reads TGTGCCAGTAGTATAGCGACAGGGGATAACTATGGCTACACCTTC. This translates into CASSIATGDNYGYTF.

The CDR3 bases are TGCAGCTCCCGAGATGCCCCGAATGGCTACACCTTC. It encodes CSSRDAPNGYTF. V and J are TRBV29-1 and TRBJ1-2; D uncertain. This CDR3 is 12 amino acids long. The germline V gene has CDR1 SQVTM and CDR2 ANQGSEA. Trimming shortened V by 8 bases and J by 6 bases, and 16 bases separated the two germline ends.

The gene calls are TRBV7-9 and TRBJ2-3; 7 positions match TRBD1. Trimming at V came to 2 bases and at J to 3 bases, leaving 5 bases not matched to a gene. This CDR3 has 15 amino acids. CDR1 and CDR2 (germline): SEHNR, FQNEAQ (reference sequence). The CDR3 region has the DNA TGTGCCAGCAGCTTACCAGACAGGGCAACAGATACGCAGTATTTT. Protein: CASSLPDRATDTQYF.

This clone was found once. V usage is TRBV11-2 and J usage is TRBJ2-7; 8 bases agree with TRBD1. The germline CDR1 and CDR2 sequences are SGHAT and FQNNGV. The trim removed 1 base at V and 5 bases at J, leaving 4 bases unmatched. This CDR3 has 14 residues. CDR3 bases: TGTGCCAGCAGCTTAGGACAGGGGTTCCACGAGCAGTACTTC. Its protein is CASSLGQGFHEQYF.

With regard to this clone: A read error may produce the germline difference seen at one junction end. The chain employs TRBV19 and TRBJ2-6, with TRBD1 matching over 8 bases. The CDR3 extends over 16 amino acids. Germline CDR1 and CDR2: LNHDA and SQIVND (reference sequence). CDR3 in DNA: TGTGCCAGTACTACCCATTGGTCGACAGGGGACAACGTCCTGACTTTC. The encoded protein is CASTTHWSTGDNVLTF. Full variable domain (rest looked up from reference TRBV19 and TRBJ2-6): DGGITQSPKYLFRKEGQNVTLSCEQNLNHDAMYWYRQDPGQGLRLIYYSQIVNDFQKGDIAEGYSVSREKKESFPLTVTSAQKNPTAFYLCASTTHWSTGDNVLTFGAGSRLTVL.

J is TRBJ2-7 and V is TRBV19; 11 positions match TRBD2. Trimming took 5 bases from V and 4 from J; bases not matched to a gene: 4. The CDR3 has 14 residues. Germline lookup yields CDR1 LNHDA and CDR2 SQIVND (reference sequence). The CDR3 here is CASSPLAGGYEQYF. CDR3 nucleotides: TGTGCCAGTAGTCCCCTAGCGGGGGGTTACGAGCAGTACTTC.

This chain uses TRBV21-1 with TRBJ1-5; the D call TRBD1 from the table was never checked on the DNA. TRBV21-1 is flagged as a pseudogene. This CDR3 contains 15 residues. The CDR3 protein is CASSKVPRYNQPQHF. CDR3 bases: TGTGCCAGCAGCAAAGTACCCAGGTACAATCAGCCCCAGCATTTT.

The genes are TRBV2 and TRBJ1-1, with D perhaps TRBD1 (5 bases). The CDR3 runs 18 residues. Germline CDR1 reads SNHLY; CDR2 reads FYNNEI. The germline V and J ends were trimmed by 10 bases and 1 base, with 28 bases remaining between them. This CDR3 is CANPAVGGGLNRNTEAFF. As DNA, the CDR3 is TGTGCCAACCCAGCAGTGGGGGGAGGTCTTAATAGGAACACTGAAGCTTTCTTT.

Here the CDR3 reads CASSFSSTGREQYF. The CDR3 nucleotides are TGTGCCAGCAGTTTCTCCTCCACAGGTCGCGAGCAGTACTTC. This chain connects TRBV6-5 to TRBJ2-7; tentatively, D is TRBD1 (5 bases). This CDR3 is 14 amino acids long. V was pared by 4 bases and J by 6 bases, with 16 bases between. CDR1 and CDR2 (germline): MNHEY, SVGAGI.

This clone showed up just once. V is TRBV11-2 and J is TRBJ1-1; TRBD1 is a possible D gene (5 bases). Germline values: CDR1 SGHAT, CDR2 FQNNGV. The CDR3 runs 14 residues. Trimming removed 0 bases at V and 4 bases at J, with 9 bases between. The CDR3 DNA follows: TGTGCCAGCAGCTTAGATCGGGGGTCCACTGAAGCTTTCTTT. As protein: CASSLDRGSTEAFF.

This chain links TRBV7-6 with TRBJ2-7; weak D call: TRBD1 (5 bases). The CDR3 runs to 13 residues. V gave up 1 base and J gave up 4 bases, with 8 bases separating them. Germline CDR1 is SGHVS and CDR2 is FNYEAQ. The CDR3 DNA sequence: TGTGCCAGCAGCTTAGAGACAGAGTACGAGCAGTACTTC. It is translated as CASSLETEYEQYF.

This chain links TRBV10-3 with TRBJ2-1, with 7 bases aligning to TRBD1. CDR3 length equals 15 residues. CDR1 and CDR2 from the germline V gene are ENHRY and SYGVKD. Trimming removed 3 bases from V and 5 bases from J; junction bases left unmatched: 7. The CDR3 spells CAISEGAGGDNEQFF. CDR3 bases: TGTGCCATCAGTGAAGGGGCAGGGGGTGACAATGAGCAGTTCTTC.

The chain couples TRBV6-5 to TRBJ1-2; D remains unclear. Germline-derived CDR1 and CDR2 are MNHEY and SVGAGI. CDR3 length: 11 amino acids. Deletions cut 6 bases from V and 8 bases from J, with 10 bases between. CDR3 DNA sequence: TGTGCCAGCAGACTCGGAGGGGGCTACACCTTC. Translated: CASRLGGGYTF.

V and J are TRBV13 and TRBJ2-3, with a possible D match to TRBD1 (5 bases). Germline lookup yields CDR1 PRHDT and CDR2 FYEKMQ (reference sequence). This CDR3 has 14 residues. V shed 6 bases and J shed 4 bases, with 14 bases lying between them. In nucleotides, the CDR3 is TGTGCCAGCAGTCCAGGGTTTGTTGCAGATACGCAGTATTTT. This encodes CASSPGFVADTQYF.

J is TRBJ1-2 and V is TRBV7-3; 9 bases line up with TRBD1. With V trimmed by 5 bases and J by 6 bases, 4 bases remained unmatched. Looked up from germline, CDR1 is SGHTA and CDR2 is FQGTGA. The CDR3 length is 13 residues. CDR3 amino acids: CASSRGQGDGYTF. CDR3 DNA sequence: TGTGCCAGCAGCCGGGGACAGGGCGATGGCTACACCTTC.

For the CDR3, the DNA is TGTGCCAGCAGCGGTCTAGCGGGGGGAGTAAATGAGCAGTTCTTC. This translates into CASSGLAGGVNEQFF. The J gene is TRBJ2-1, the V gene TRBV7-9; 11 bases align to TRBD2. The germline V gene has CDR1 SEHNR and CDR2 FQNEAQ (reference sequence). The CDR3 is 15 amino acids. V shed 5 bases and J 7 bases; nucleotides not matched to a gene: 7.

The chain recombines TRBV9 with TRBJ2-2; TRBD2 is a possible D gene (5 bases). With 4 bases removed from V and 4 bases from J, the gap between germline ends came to 8 bases. The CDR3 is 13 residues long. In germline, CDR1 is SGDLS, CDR2 YYNGEE. CDR3 amino acids: CASSPEVTGELFF. CDR3 nucleotide sequence: TGTGCCAGCAGCCCGGAGGTCACCGGGGAGCTGTTTTTT.

This chain joins TRBV19 and TRBJ1-1; D gene ambiguous. The CDR3 has 14 residues. Germline CDR1 and CDR2: LNHDA and SQIVND (reference sequence). Deletions cut 5 bases from V and 1 base from J, with 11 bases between. The CDR3 region has the DNA TGTGCCAGTAGTCATTCGACAACGAACACTGAAGCTTTCTTT. This codes for CASSHSTTNTEAFF.

The chain employs TRBV27 and TRBJ2-1; tentatively, D is TRBD2 (7 bases). CDR3 length equals 15 residues. CDR1 is MNHEY, CDR2 SMNVEV, per germline (reference sequence). Trimming stripped 7 bases from V and 4 bases from J, with 17 bases between. This CDR3 reads CASMRGGGKYNEQFF. In nucleotides, the CDR3 is TGTGCCAGCATGAGGGGAGGGGGAAAATACAATGAGCAGTTCTTC.

The V gene is TRBV6-1, the J gene TRBJ2-1, with 7 bases matching TRBD1. Trimming removed 6 bases from V and 1 base from J; junction bases left unmatched: 3. Germline CDR1 and CDR2: MNHNS and SASEGT. The CDR3 consists of 14 residues. The CDR3 DNA reads TGTGCCAGCAGGGACAGGTCGTCCTACAATGAGCAGTTCTTC. This gives the protein CASRDRSSYNEQFF.